This T cell receptor (beta chain) is drawn from a study of T cell repertoires in ileal Crohn's disease. Overall study results and limits: Mucosal expansions were suggested to be mainly CD8 T cells.

A remark on this clone: What it binds is unknown.

Repertoires were generated with immunoSEQ multiplex PCR, while TCRdb's copy carries only in-frame clones and drops some. The profile shows 3,000 to 4,000 clones, about four fifths of them singletons. The sequenced sample consisted of ileal tissue. The TCR was taken from an adult with Crohn's disease.

CDR3 nucleotide sequence: TGTGCCAGCAGCATGGAGGGGGCAGGGGCGAACTATGGCTACACCTTC. Amino acid sequence: CASSMEGAGANYGYTF. The chain recombines TRBV7-9 with TRBJ1-2, with 7 bases lining up with TRBD1. V gave up 5 bases and J gave up 2 bases; unmatched junction bases: 11. In germline, CDR1 is SEHNR, CDR2 FQNEAQ (reference sequence). CDR3 length equals 16 residues.